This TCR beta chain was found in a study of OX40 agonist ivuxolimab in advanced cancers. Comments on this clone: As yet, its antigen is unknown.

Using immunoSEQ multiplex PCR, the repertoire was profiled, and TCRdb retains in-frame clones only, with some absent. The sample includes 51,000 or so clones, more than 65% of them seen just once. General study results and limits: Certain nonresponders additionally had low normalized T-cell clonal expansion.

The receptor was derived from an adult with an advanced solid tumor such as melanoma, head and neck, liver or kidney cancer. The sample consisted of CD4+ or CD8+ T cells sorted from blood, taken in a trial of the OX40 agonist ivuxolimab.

The DNA of the CDR3 is TGTGCCTCATCACAGGGAGACACTGAAGCTTTCTTT. This gives the protein CASSQGDTEAFF. V gene TRBV10-3 combines with J gene TRBJ1-1; a possible D gene is TRBD1 (6 bases). There are 12 residues in the CDR3. Looked up from germline, CDR1 is ENHRY and CDR2 is SYGVKD. The V end was cut by 11 bases, the J end by 3 bases, with 13 bases between.